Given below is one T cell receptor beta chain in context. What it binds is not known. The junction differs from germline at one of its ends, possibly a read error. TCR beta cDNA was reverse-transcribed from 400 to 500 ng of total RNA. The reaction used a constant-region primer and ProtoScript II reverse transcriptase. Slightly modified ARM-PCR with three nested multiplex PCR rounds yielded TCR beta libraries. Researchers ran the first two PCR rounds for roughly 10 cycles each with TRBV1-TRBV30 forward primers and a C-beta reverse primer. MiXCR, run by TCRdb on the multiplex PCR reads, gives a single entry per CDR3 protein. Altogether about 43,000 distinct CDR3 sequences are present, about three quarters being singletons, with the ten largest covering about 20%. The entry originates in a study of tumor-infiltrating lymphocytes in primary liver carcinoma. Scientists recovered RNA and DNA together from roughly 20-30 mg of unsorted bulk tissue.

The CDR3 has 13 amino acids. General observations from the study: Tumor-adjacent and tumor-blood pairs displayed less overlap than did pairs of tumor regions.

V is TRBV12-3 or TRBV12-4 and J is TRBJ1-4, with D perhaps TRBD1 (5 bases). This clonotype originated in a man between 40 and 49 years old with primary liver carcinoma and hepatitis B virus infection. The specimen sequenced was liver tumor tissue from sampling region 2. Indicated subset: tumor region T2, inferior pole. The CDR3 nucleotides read TGTGCCAGCAATTTAGCTGGGACTGAGAAACTCTTTTTT. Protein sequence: CASNLAGTEKLFF.